The sequence of this T cell receptor (beta chain) was determined in a study of human T cells and chemical hapten exposure. Time point indicated: pre-sensitization, week 0. The treatment was: therapeutic diphenylcyclopropenone sensitization with weekly scalp DPC. At every patch-test visit, blood was drawn before the patch test was applied. The template was total RNA from unfractionated whole blood. This clonotype was seen only a few times. V lost 8 bases, J lost 9 bases, and 23 bases lay in between. This CDR3 spans 15 amino acids. MiXCR, applied by TCRdb to the RACE reads, yields one record per CDR3 protein. This table holds 300,000 to 450,000 distinct CDR3 sequences, approximately 5.1% found once.

V usage is TRBV12-3 or TRBV12-4 and J usage is TRBJ1-5; D remains ambiguous. The sample here was whole blood, taken in connection with sensitization to the hapten diphenylcyclopropenone (DPC). The TCR comes from a woman between 45 and 60 years old with alopecia areata. Some clones in this sample may be carry-over from other donors' samples. CDR3 nucleotides: TGTGCCAGCCGACATAGGACGGACGGAGATGGGCCCCAGCATTTT. Amino acid sequence: CASRHRTDGDGPQHF.